The 14 T cell receptor beta chains in this list originate from one sample, sequenced in a study of Ad26.COV2.S vaccination and SARS-CoV-2 variants. Treatment denoted: some 20 received Ad26.COV2.S at low or high dose, single or two shots; 5 received placebo; per-sample allocation not given. Each sample was drawn 63 days after the first injection (of vaccine or placebo). TCRdb keeps only in-frame clones here, not all; method: immunoSEQ multiplex PCR. Of a few hundred thousand clones listed, 92% are singletons. This sample comprised peripheral blood, obtained in a trial of Ad26.COV2.S vaccine versus placebo. These receptors all stem from a person between 18 and 65 years old who received the Ad26.COV2.S COVID-19 vaccine or a placebo.

The chain employs TRBV6-1 and TRBJ2-7, with D possibly being TRBD1 (5 bases). The germline V gene encodes CDR1 MNHNS and CDR2 SASEGT. V lost 3 bases and J 2 bases, leaving 8 bases between the germline ends. This CDR3 comprises 13 residues. The CDR3 protein is CASSEVGPYEQYF. CDR3 DNA: TGTGCCAGCAGTGAGGTGGGGCCCTACGAGCAGTACTTC.

This chain connects TRBV23-1 to TRBJ2-7, with TRBD1 as a possible D gene (5 bases). TRBV23-1 is classed as an ORF, of uncertain function. The CDR3 sequence is 11 residues long. V was shortened by 8 bases and J by 5 bases, with 10 bases between the two germline ends. CDR3 coding DNA: TGCGCCAGCCAGGGCTTGAACGAGCAGTACTTC. As protein: CASQGLNEQYF.

This CDR3 is CSVVNGDEQFF. In DNA form, the CDR3 reads TGCAGCGTGGTAAATGGCGATGAGCAGTTCTTC. V gene TRBV29-1 combines with J gene TRBJ2-1; D remains ambiguous. V shed 6 bases and J shed 8 bases, with 11 bases lying between them. The CDR3 contains 11 residues. CDR1 is SQVTM, CDR2 ANQGSEA, per germline.

The chain carries TRBV6-5 and TRBJ1-2; D is unclear. Trimming shortened V by 5 bases and J by 4 bases, and 11 bases separated the two germline ends. Germline values: CDR1 MNHEY, CDR2 SVGAGI. The CDR3 runs to 13 residues. The DNA for the CDR3 is TGTGCCAGCAGTAGAGACAAAGCCTATGGCTACACCTTC. This codes for CASSRDKAYGYTF.

A single count supports this clone. The chain is built from TRBV27 and TRBJ1-1; no reliable D call. V lost 2 bases and J lost 1, with 8 bases in between. The CDR3 is 14 amino acids. CDR1 is MNHEY and CDR2 is SMNVEV in the germline V gene (reference sequence). The CDR3 region has the DNA TGTGCCAGCAGTTTACGTGCAGGGAACACTGAAGCTTTCTTT. Translating it yields CASSLRAGNTEAFF.

The genes are TRBV5-6 and TRBJ2-4; 9 nucleotides line up with TRBD2. This CDR3 region has 14 residues. The junction had 3 bases not matched to a gene; V was cut back by 0 bases and J by 8 bases. Germline values: CDR1 SGHDT, CDR2 YYEEEE. Here the CDR3 DNA reads TGTGCCAGCAGCTTGGTAGCGGGGGCGGACATTCAGTACTTC. It specifies CASSLVAGADIQYF.

This chain links TRBV19 with TRBJ2-1; 14 nucleotides align to TRBD2. This CDR3 region has 17 residues. Germline V CDR1 and CDR2: LNHDA, SQIVND (reference sequence). With 3 bases clipped from V and 8 bases from J, the junction kept 9 bases outside the gene matches. CDR3 loop: CASSIRPRLAGGDEQFF. CDR3 nucleotide sequence: TGTGCCAGTAGTATTCGCCCGAGACTAGCGGGGGGGGATGAGCAGTTCTTC.

The chain has TRBV19 and TRBJ1-2, with TRBD1 matching over 8 bases. This CDR3 is built from 15 residues. From germline, CDR1 is LNHDA and CDR2 SQIVND (reference sequence). J gave up 5 bases and V 3 bases, and 8 bases lay outside the gene matches. CDR3 coding DNA: TGTGCCAGTAGTATGCCGGGACAGGCGAGGTATGGCTACACCTTC. This encodes CASSMPGQARYGYTF.

The chain joins TRBV6-5 to TRBJ2-7; 8 positions agree with TRBD1. Per germline, CDR1 MNHEY and CDR2 SVGAGI. The CDR3 consists of 14 residues. J gave up 5 bases and V 4 bases, and 7 bases lay outside the gene matches. The CDR3 protein is CASSSIDRGHEQYF. DNA of the CDR3: TGTGCCAGCAGTTCTATTGACAGGGGCCACGAGCAGTACTTC.

This sequence joins TRBV10-1 and TRBJ2-1; a weak D match, TRBD2 (7 bases). Germline V lookup: CDR1 WNHNN, CDR2 SYGVQD (reference sequence). The CDR3 has 14 amino acids. V lost 0 bases, J lost 8 bases, and 11 bases lay in between. CDR3 in DNA: TGCGCCAGCAGTGAGTCGGGGGGGCCACATGAGCAGTTCTTC. This translates into CASSESGGPHEQFF.

The chain combines TRBV7-2 with TRBJ2-2; 10 bases line up with TRBD1. With V trimmed by 8 bases and J by 6 bases, 6 bases remained unmatched. Germline CDR1 and CDR2: SGHTA and FQGNSA. The CDR3 is made up of 14 amino acids. CDR3 coding DNA: TGTGCCAGCTCCAGACAGGGGGCGGCCGGGGAGCTGTTTTTT. Its translation is CASSRQGAAGELFF.

V usage is TRBV5-4 and J usage is TRBJ1-5; no reliable D call. The CDR3 is 12 residues long. V lost 4 bases, J lost 4 bases, and 6 bases lay in between. CDR1 and CDR2 from the germline V gene are SGHNT and YYREEE (reference sequence). The CDR3 loop is CASSRDNQPQHF. The CDR3 region has the DNA TGTGCCAGCAGCCGCGATAATCAGCCCCAGCATTTT.

The chain is built from TRBV28 and TRBJ2-7; no clear D gene. The length of the CDR3 is 14 residues. The germline CDR1 and CDR2 sequences are MDHEN and SYDVKM. V shed 5 bases and J shed 2 bases, with 13 bases lying between them. The DNA of the CDR3 is TGTGCCAGCAGTCCCATCCCGAGGCCCTACGAGCAGTACTTC. Amino acid sequence: CASSPIPRPYEQYF.

The chain links TRBV7-9 to TRBJ1-2; D uncertain. The germline CDR1 and CDR2 sequences are SEHNR and FQNEAQ (reference sequence). Trimming cost V 7 bases and J 4 bases, with 16 bases left between them. The CDR3 spans 14 residues. CDR3 residues: CASTTPRVSYGYTF. The DNA of the CDR3 is TGTGCCAGCACTACTCCACGGGTTTCCTATGGCTACACCTTC. Based on the CDR3 plus reference TRBV7-9 and TRBJ1-2, the full variable domain is DTGVSQNPRHKITKRGQNVTFRCDPISEHNRLYWYRQTLGQGPEFLTYFQNEAQLEKSRLLSDRFSAERPKGSFSTLEIQRTEQGDSAMYLCASTTPRVSYGYTFGSGTRLTVV.